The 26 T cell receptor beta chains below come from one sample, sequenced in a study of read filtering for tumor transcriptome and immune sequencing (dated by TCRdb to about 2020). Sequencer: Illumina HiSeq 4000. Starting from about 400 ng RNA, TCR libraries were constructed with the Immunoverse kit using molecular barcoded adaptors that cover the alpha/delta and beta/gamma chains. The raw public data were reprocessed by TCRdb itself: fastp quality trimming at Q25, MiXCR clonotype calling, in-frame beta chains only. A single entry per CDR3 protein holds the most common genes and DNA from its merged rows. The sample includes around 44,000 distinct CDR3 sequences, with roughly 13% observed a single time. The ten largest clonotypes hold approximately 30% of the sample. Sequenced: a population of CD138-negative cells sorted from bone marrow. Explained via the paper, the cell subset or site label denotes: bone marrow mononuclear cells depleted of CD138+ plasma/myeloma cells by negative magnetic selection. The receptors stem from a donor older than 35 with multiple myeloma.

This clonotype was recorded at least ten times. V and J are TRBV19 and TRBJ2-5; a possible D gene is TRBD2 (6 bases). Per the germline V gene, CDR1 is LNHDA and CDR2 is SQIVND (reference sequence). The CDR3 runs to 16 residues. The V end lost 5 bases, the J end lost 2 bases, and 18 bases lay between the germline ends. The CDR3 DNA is TGTGCCAGTAGTCCCCTCGTAGCGGTCGGACAAGAGACCCAGTACTTC. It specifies CASSPLVAVGQETQYF.

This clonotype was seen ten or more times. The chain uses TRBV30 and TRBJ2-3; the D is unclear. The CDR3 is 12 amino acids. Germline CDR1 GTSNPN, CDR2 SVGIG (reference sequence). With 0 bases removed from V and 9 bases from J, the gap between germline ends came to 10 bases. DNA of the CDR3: TGTGCCTGGAGTGTACTAAGCAAAACGCAGTATTTT. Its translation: CAWSVLSKTQYF.

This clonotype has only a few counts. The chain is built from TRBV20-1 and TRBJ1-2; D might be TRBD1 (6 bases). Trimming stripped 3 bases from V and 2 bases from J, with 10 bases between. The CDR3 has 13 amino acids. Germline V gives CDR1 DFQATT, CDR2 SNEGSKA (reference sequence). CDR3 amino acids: CSARPDRNYGYTF. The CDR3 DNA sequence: TGCAGTGCTAGGCCTGACAGGAACTATGGCTACACCTTC.

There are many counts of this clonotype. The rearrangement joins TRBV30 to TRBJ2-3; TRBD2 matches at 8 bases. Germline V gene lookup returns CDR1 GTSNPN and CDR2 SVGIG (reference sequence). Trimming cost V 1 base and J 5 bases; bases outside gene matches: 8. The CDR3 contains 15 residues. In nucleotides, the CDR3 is TGTGCCTGGAGTGAAGGGACTAGTAGGTTAGATACGCAGTATTTT. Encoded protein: CAWSEGTSRLDTQYF.

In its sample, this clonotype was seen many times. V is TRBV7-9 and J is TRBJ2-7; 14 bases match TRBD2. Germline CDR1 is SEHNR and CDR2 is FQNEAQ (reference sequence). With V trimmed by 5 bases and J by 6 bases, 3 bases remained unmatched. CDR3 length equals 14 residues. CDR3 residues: CASSLGTSGSEQYF. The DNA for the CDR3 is TGTGCCAGCAGCCTTGGGACTAGCGGGAGCGAGCAGTACTTC.

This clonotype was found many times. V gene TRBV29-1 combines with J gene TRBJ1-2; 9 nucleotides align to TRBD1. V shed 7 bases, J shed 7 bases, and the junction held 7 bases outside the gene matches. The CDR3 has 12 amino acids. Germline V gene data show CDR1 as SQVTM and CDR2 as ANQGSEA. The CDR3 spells CSGRQGGGGYTF. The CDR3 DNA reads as TGCAGCGGGAGACAGGGGGGTGGTGGCTACACCTTC.

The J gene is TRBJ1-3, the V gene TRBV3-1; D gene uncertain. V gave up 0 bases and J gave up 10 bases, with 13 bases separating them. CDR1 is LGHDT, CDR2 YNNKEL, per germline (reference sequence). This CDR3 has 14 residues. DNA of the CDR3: TGTGCCAGCAGCCAAGACGGAAGGGTATGGACCATATATTTT. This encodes CASSQDGRVWTIYF.

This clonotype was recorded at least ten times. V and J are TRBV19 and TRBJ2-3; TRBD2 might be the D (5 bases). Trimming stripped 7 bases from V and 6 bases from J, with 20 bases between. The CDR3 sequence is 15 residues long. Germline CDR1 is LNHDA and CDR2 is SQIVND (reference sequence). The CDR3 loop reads CASKVRAGGLDTQYF. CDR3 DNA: TGTGCCAGTAAAGTGCGGGCCGGTGGATTGGATACGCAGTATTTT.

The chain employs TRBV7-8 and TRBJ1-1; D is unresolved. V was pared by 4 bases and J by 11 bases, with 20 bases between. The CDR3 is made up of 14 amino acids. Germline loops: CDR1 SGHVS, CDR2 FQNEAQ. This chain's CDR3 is CASSWLSANTGAFF. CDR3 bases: TGTGCCAGCAGCTGGCTGTCAGCGAACACTGGCGCTTTCTTT. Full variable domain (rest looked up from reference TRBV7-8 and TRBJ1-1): GAGVSQSPRYKVAKRGQDVALRCDPISGHVSLFWYQQALGQGPEFLTYFQNEAQLDKSGLPSDRFFAERPEGSVSTLKIQRTQQEDSAVYLCASSWLSANTGAFFGQGTRLTVV.

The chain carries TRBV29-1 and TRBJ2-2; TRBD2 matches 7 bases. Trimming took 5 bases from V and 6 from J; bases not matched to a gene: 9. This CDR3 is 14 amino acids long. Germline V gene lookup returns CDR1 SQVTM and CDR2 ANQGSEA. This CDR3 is CSVRLADRSGELFF. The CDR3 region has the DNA TGCAGCGTTAGACTAGCAGATCGTTCCGGGGAGCTGTTTTTT.

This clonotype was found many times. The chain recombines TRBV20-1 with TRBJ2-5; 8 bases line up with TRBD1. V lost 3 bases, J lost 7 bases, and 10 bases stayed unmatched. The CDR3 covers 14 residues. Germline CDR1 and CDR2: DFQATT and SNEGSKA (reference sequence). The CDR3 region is CSASPTGEVWTQYF. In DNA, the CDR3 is TGCAGTGCTAGCCCGACAGGGGAGGTTTGGACCCAGTACTTC.

As DNA, the CDR3 is TGTGCCTGCTCGCGCAGGGAAACCTCCTACGAGCAGTACTTC. It translates to CACSRRETSYEQYF. The rearrangement joins TRBV3-1 to TRBJ2-7, with TRBD1 as a possible D gene (5 bases). The V end lost 11 bases, the J end lost 0 bases, and 17 bases lay between the germline ends. Germline CDR1 is LGHDT and CDR2 is YNNKEL (reference sequence). The CDR3 covers 14 residues.

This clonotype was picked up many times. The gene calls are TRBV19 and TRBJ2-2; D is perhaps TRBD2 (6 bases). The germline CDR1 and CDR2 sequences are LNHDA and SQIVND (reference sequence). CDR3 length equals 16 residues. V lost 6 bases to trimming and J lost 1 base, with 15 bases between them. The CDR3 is CASRLGGRRNTGELFF. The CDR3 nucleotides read TGTGCCAGTAGGCTCGGGGGTCGGAGGAACACCGGGGAGCTGTTTTTT.

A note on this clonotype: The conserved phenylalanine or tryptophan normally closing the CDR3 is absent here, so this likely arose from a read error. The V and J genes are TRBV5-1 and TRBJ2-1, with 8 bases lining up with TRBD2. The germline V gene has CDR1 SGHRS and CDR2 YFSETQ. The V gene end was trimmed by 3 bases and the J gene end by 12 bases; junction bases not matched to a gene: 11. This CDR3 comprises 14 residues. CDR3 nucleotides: TGCGCCAGCAGCTCTCAGCGGGAGCGAGATGGGCAGTTCCTC. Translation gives CASSSQRERDGQFL.

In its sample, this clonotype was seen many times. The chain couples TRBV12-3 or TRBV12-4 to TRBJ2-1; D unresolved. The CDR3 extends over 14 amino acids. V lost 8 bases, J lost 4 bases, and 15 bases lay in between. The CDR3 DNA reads TGTGCCAGCGGATACCCCGGGCCGTACAATGAGCAGTTCTTC. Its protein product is CASGYPGPYNEQFF.

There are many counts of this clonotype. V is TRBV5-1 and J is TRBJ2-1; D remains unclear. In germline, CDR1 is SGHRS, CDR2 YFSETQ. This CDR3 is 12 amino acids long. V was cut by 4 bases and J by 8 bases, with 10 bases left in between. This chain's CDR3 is CASSPDRDEQFF. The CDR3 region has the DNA TGCGCCAGCAGCCCGGACCGGGATGAGCAGTTCTTC.

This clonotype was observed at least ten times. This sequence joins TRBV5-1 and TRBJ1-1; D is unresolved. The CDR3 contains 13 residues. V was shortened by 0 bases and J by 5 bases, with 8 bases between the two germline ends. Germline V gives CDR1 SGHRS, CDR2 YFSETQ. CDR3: CASSLGAWTEAFF. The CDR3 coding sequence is TGCGCCAGCAGCTTGGGGGCATGGACTGAAGCTTTCTTT.

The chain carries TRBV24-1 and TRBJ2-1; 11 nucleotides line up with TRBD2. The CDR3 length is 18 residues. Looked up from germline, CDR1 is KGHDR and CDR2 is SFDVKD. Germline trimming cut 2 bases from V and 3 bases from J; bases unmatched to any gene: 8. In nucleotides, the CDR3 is TGTGCCACCAGTGATTCACGCGCAGGGACTAGCGGCTACAATGAGCAGTTCTTC. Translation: CATSDSRAGTSGYNEQFF.

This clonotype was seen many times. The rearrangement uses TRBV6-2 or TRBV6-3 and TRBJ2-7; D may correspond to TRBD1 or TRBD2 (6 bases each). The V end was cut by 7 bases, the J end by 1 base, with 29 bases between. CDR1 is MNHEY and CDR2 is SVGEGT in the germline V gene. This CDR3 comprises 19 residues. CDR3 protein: CASTSFLRGTSTPSYEQYF. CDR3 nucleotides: TGTGCCAGCACGTCGTTTTTGCGCGGGACATCTACACCTTCCTACGAGCAGTACTTC.

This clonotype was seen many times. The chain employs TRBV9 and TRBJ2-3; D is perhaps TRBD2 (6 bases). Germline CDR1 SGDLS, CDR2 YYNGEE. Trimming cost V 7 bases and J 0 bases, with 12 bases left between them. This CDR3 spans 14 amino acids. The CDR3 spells CASARAGSTDTQYF. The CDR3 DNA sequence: TGTGCCAGCGCGAGAGCGGGCAGCACAGATACGCAGTATTTT.

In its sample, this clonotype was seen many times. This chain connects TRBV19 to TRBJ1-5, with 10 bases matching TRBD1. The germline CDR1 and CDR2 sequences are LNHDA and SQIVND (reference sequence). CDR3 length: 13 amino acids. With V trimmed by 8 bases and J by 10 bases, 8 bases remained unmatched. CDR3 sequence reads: CASQDRGFEPQHF. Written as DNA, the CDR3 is TGTGCCAGTCAGGACAGGGGGTTTGAACCCCAGCATTTT.

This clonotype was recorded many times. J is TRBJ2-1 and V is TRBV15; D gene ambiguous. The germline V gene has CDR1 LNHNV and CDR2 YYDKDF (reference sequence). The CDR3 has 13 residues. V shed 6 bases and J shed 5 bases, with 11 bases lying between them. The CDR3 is CATSRPGNNEQFF. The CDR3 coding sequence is TGTGCCACCAGTCGACCGGGCAACAATGAGCAGTTCTTC.

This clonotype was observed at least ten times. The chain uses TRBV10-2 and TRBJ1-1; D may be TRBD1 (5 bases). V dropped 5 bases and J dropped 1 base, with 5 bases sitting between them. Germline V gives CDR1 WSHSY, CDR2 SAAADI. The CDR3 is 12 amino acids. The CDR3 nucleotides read TGCGCCAGCAGTACAGGGAACACTGAAGCTTTCTTT. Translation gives CASSTGNTEAFF.

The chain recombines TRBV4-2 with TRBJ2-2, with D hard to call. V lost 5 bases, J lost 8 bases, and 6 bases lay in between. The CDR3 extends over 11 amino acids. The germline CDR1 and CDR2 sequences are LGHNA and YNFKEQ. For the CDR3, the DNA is TGTGCCAGCAGCGGAACTGGGGAGCTGTTTTTT. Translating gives CASSGTGELFF.

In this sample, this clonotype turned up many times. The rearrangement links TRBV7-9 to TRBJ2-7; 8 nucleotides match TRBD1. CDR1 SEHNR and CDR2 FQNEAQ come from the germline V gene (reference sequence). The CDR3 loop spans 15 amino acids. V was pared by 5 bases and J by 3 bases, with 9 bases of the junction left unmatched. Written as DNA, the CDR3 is TGTGCCAGCAGCGACAGGGGCCCAAACGGCTACGAGCAGTACTTC. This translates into CASSDRGPNGYEQYF. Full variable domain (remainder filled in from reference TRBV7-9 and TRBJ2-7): DTGVSQNPRHKITKRGQNVTFRCDPISEHNRLYWYRQTLGQGPEFLTYFQNEAQLEKSRLLSDRFSAERPKGSFSTLEIQRTEQGDSAMYLCASSDRGPNGYEQYFGPGTRLTVT.

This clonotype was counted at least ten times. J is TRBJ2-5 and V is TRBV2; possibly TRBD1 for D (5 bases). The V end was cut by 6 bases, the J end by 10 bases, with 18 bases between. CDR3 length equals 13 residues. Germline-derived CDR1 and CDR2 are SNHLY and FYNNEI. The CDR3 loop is CASRLTDLGRQYF. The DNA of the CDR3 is TGTGCCAGCAGATTGACAGACCTCGGGCGCCAGTACTTC.